This TCR beta chain was profiled in a study of blood T cell repertoires in COVID-19. Enrollees, about 18 to 90 years old, lived in 24 US areas. Cohort assignment relied on participant-reported clinical history. This CDR3 has 17 residues. The V end lost 0 bases, the J end lost 5 bases, and 19 bases lay between the germline ends. This table comes from immunoSEQ multiplex PCR, and its TCRdb copy is limited to in-frame clones, with some not included. The table has 250,000 or so clones, just under 90% seen once. What was sequenced was PBMCs or T cells enriched from blood (not recorded which). J is TRBJ1-1 and V is TRBV23-1; no definite D call. TRBV23-1 is known as an ORF, though its function is uncertain. The clonotype was recovered from a woman aged 25 to 39 with acute COVID-19. The CDR3 region has the DNA TGCGCCAGCAGTCAATCGAGTTGCGCCCTTGGAGAGACTGAAGCTTTCTTT. It is translated as CASSQSSCALGETEAFF.